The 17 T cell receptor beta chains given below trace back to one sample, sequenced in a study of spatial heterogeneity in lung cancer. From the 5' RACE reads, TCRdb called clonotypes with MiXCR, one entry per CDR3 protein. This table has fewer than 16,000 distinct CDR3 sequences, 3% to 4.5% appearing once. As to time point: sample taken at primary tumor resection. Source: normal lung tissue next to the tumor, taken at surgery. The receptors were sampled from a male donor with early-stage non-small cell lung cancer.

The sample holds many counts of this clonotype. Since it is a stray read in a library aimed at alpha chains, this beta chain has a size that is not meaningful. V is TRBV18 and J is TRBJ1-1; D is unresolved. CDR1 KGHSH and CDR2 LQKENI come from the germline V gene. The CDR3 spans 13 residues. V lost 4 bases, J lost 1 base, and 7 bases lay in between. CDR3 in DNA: TGTGCCAGCTCACAAAACAAGAACACTGAAGCTTTCTTT. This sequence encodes CASSQNKNTEAFF. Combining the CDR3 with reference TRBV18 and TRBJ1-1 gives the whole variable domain NAGVMQNPRHLVRRRGQEARLRCSPMKGHSHVYWYRQLPEEGLKFMVYLQKENIIDESGMPKERFSAEFPKEGPSILRIQQVVRGDSAAYFCASSQNKNTEAFFGQGTRLTVV.

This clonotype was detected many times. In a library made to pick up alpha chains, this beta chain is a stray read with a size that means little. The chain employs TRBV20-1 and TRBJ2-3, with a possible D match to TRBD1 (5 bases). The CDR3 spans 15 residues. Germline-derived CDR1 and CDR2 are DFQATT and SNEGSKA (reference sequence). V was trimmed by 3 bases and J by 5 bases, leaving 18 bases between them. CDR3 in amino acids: CSASSSNLQGDTQYF. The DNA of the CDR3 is TGCAGTGCTAGTAGCAGCAATCTCCAGGGAGATACGCAGTATTTT.

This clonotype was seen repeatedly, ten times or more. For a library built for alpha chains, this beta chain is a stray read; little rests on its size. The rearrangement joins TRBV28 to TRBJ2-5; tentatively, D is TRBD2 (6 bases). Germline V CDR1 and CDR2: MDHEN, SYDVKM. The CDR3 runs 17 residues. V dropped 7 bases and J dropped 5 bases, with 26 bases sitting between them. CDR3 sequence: CASKSFRAEGRLETQYF. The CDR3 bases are TGTGCCAGCAAATCATTTAGAGCGGAGGGAAGGTTGGAGACCCAGTACTTC.

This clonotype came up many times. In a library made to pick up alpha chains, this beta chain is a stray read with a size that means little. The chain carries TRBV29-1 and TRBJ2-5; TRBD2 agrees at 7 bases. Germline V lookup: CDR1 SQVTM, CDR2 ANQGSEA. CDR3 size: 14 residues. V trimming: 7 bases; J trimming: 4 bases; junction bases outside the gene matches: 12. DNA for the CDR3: TGCAGCGCGGGGGGTACGGGAGGCGGAGAGACCCAGTACTTC. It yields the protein CSAGGTGGGETQYF.

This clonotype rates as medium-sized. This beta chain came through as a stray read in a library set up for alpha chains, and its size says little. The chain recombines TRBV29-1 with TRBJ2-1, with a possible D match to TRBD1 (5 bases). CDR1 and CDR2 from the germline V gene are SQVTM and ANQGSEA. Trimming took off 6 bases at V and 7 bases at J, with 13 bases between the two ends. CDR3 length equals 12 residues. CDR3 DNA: TGCAGCGTGGCTGGCAGGGATAATGAGCAGTTCTTC. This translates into CSVAGRDNEQFF.

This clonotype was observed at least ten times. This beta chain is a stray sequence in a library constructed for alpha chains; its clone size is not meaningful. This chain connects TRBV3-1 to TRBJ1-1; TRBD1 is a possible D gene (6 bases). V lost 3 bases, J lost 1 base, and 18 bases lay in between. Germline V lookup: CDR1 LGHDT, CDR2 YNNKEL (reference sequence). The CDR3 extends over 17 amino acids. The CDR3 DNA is TGTGCCAGCAGCCAGGGGCTGACAGGCCCTACGAACACTGAAGCTTTCTTT. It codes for CASSQGLTGPTNTEAFF.

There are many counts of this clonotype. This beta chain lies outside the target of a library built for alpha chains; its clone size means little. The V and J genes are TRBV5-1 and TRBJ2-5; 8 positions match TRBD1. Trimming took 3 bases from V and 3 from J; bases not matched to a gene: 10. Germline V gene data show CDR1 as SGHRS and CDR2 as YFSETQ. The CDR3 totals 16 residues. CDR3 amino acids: CASSSATGGGEETQYF. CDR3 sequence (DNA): TGCGCCAGCAGCTCGGCAACAGGGGGAGGTGAAGAGACCCAGTACTTC.

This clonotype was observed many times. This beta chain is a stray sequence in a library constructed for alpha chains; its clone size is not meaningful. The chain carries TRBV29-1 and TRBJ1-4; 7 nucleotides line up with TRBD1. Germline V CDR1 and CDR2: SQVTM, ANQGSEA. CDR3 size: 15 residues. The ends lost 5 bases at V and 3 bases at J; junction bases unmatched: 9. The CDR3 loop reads CSVLGTDRSNEKLFF. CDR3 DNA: TGCAGCGTTCTTGGGACAGATCGATCTAATGAAAAACTGTTTTTT.

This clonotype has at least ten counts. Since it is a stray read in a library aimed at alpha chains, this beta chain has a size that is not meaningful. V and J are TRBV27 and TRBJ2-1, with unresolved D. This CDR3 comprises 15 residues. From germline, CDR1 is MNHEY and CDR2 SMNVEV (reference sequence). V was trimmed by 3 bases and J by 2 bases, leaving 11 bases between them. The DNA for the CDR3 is TGTGCCAGCAGTTTTCTAGTAGGGCCCTACAATGAGCAGTTCTTC. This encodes CASSFLVGPYNEQFF.

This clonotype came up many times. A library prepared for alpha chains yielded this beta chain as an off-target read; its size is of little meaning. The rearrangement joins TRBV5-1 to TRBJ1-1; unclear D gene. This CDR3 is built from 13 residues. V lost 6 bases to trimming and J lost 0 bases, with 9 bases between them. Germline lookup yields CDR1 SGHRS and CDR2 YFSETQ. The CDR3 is CASMKELNTEAFF. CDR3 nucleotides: TGCGCCAGCATGAAAGAATTGAACACTGAAGCTTTCTTT.

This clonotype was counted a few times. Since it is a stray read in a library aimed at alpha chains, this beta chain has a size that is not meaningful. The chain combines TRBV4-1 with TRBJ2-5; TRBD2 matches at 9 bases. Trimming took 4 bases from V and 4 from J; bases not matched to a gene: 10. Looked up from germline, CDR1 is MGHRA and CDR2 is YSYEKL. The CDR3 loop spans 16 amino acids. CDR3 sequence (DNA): TGCGCCAGCAGCCCGATGGGGGGTAGCGGGAGAGAGACCCAGTACTTC. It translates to CASSPMGGSGRETQYF.

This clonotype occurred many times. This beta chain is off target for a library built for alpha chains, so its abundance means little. In DNA, the CDR3 is TGCGCCAGCAGCCAACCGGACAGTAAAGAGACCCAGTACTTC. Amino acids: CASSQPDSKETQYF. The V gene is TRBV5-1, the J gene TRBJ2-5; D is possibly TRBD1 (6 bases). The CDR3 runs 14 residues. V lost 4 bases, J lost 3 bases, and 13 bases lay in between. Germline CDR1 and CDR2: SGHRS and YFSETQ. Full variable domain (outside the CDR3, taken from reference TRBV5-1 and TRBJ2-5): KAGVTQTPRYLIKTRGQQVTLSCSPISGHRSVSWYQQTPGQGLQFLFEYFSETQRNKGNFPGRFSGRQFSNSRSEMNVSTLELGDSALYLCASSQPDSKETQYFGPGTRLLVL.

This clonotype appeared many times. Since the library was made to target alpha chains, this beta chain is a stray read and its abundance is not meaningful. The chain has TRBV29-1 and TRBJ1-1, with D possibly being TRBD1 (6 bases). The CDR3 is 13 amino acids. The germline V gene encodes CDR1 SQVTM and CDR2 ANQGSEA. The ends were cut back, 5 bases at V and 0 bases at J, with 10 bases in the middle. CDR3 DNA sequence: TGCAGCGTTTACAGGGCGGTGAACACTGAAGCTTTCTTT. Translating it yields CSVYRAVNTEAFF. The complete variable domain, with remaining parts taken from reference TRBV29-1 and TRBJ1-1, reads SAVISQKPSRDICQRGTSLTIQCQVDSQVTMMFWYRQQPGQSLTLIATANQGSEATYESGFVIDKFPISRPNLTFSTLTVSNMSPEDSSIYLCSVYRAVNTEAFFGQGTRLTVV.

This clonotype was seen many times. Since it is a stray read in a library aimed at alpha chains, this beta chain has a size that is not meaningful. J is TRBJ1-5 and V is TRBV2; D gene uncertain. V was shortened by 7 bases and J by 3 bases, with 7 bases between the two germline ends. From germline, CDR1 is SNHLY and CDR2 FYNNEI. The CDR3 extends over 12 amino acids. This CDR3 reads CASKDPNQPQHF. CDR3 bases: TGTGCCAGCAAGGACCCCAATCAGCCCCAGCATTTT.

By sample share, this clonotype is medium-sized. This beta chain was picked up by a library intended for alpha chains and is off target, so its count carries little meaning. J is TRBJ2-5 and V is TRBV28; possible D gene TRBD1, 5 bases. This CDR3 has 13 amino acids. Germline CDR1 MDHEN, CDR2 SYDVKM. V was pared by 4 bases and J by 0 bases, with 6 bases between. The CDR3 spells CASSSGNQETQYF. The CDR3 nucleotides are TGTGCCAGCAGTTCAGGGAACCAAGAGACCCAGTACTTC.

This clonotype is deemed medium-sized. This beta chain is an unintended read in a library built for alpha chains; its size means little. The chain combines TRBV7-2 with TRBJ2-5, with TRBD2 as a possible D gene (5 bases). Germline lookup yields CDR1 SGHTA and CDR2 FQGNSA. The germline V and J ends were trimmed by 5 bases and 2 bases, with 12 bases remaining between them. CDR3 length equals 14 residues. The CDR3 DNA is TGTGCCAGCAGCCCCCAGACGGGACAAGAGACCCAGTACTTC. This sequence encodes CASSPQTGQETQYF.

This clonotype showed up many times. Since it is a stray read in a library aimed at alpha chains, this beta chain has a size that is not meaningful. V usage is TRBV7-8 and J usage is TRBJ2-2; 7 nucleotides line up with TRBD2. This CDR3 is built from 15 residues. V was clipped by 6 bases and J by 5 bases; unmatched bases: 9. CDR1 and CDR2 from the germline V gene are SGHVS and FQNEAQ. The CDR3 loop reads CASSPIRGVTGELFF. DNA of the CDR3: TGTGCCAGCAGTCCAATTCGGGGGGTGACCGGGGAGCTGTTTTTT.